This T cell receptor beta chain was profiled in a study of cytomegalovirus exposure and HLA in healthy donors (dated by TCRdb to 2015 to 2018). Study-wide context: According to an earlier analysis of a few hundred of the donors, some 180 million T cells yielded some 120 million unique TCR beta sequences and approximately 300 Gb of sequence data. Every repertoire in the discovery cohort had been generated on one and the same sequencing platform. To decide whether each TCR beta V gene segment behaved as functional or pseudogenic, an earlier analysis of approximately 600 of the donors relied on high-throughput TCR beta sequencing. A later genetic analysis took genome-wide SNP genotypes for about three fifths of the 666 donors and used that subset as a discovery cohort. The study aimed to test whether signatures of past pathogen exposure could be identified by cataloging public T cell receptors. Donor age, sex, ethnicity and CMV serostatus were collected together with the repertoire data. High-throughput TCR immunosequencing, statistical association of individual TCRs with disease status, and machine learning were combined to predict cytomegalovirus infection status. Approximately 300 gigabases of sequencing data and roughly 80 million unique TCR sequences made up an early release that covered some 640 HLA-typed donors. The study profiled the T cell repertoires of approximately 700 subjects by immunosequencing and related them to cytomegalovirus serostatus. The number of donors typed differed by locus, with 629-630 for A, B, C, DRB1 and DQB1, roughly 520 for DQA1, 600 to 610 for DPA1, and over 400 for DPB1. In a later analysis, previously published TCR beta repertoires from 550 to 750 donors were re-analyzed and high-resolution HLA genotyping was added so that TCR occurrence patterns could be studied. HLA typing included class I and class II loci at four-digit resolution. On average, 235,054 unique TCR beta nucleotide sequences were sequenced per donor among about 400 genotyped donors of the cohort, with roughly 19% of those sequences being non-productive. Five DR-DQ haplotypes were treated as single units for association and clustering because of strong linkage in the cohort. Rather than using new phenotypic data, the later analysis identified candidate immune exposures from TCR beta sequences and from how often those sequences occurred across donors. The genetic ancestry cluster associated with self-reported Caucasian donors included roughly four fifths of the roughly 380 genotyped donors. In addition to the first cohort of 650 to 800 subjects, a separate validation cohort of approximately 120 different subjects was used.

From the cysteine up to the phenylalanine, the CDR3 has a length of 15 residues. The CDR3 DNA has 45 bases and is translated from base 1. Trimming takes 6 bases off V and 2 bases off J; junction bases not matched to a gene: 5. As encoded in the germline V gene (reference sequence), CDR1 is LNHNV while CDR2 is YYDKDF. The library was generated by the immunoSEQ multiplex PCR assay. For the multiplex PCR, a mixture combining 60 forward primers for TCR Vbeta segments and 13 reverse primers for TCR Jbeta segments was used. The CDR3 region of rearranged TCR beta genes was amplified from genomic DNA by a multiplex PCR assay. The amplified TCR beta libraries were sequenced on the Illumina HiSeq System as 87-base-pair reads. The original pipeline was this. A later analysis counted 75 million to 100 million unique TCR beta chains across the 700 or so repertoires, and 9 million to 14 million of these chains were shared by at least two donors. To remove PCR and sequencing errors, raw reads were error-corrected and collapsed into unique sequences using a nearest-neighbor algorithm that merged closely related sequences. Alignment of CDR3 sequences to IMGT reference sequences was used to assign V, D and J gene segments. For a sequence to be retained, a match of at least six nucleotides to both a V gene segment and a J gene segment was required. A rearrangement counted as productive if the CDR3 had no stop codons and remained in frame with V and J, and every other rearrangement counted as non-productive. CDR3 was defined by IMGT convention, running from the second conserved V-encoded cysteine to the conserved J-encoded phenylalanine. In an earlier analysis of around 570 of the donors, sequences lacking an unambiguous match to a single V gene segment were excluded. An earlier analysis of some 610 of the donors called V segments functional above 56.7% productive rearrangements and segregating when the between-donor standard deviation exceeded 5%. To diagnose cytomegalovirus status from the catalog of TCR beta chain sequences, a statistical classification framework was built. In a later analysis, TCR nucleotide sequences were compared against IMGT/GENE-DB human TR gene sequences so that V and J genes could be assigned. The TCRdist pipeline was used in a later analysis to assign CDR3 sequences and most-parsimonious VDJ recombination scenarios. In a later analysis, each TCR beta chain was defined by its CDR3 amino acid sequence together with its V-gene family, and reads without a unique V-gene family were excluded. As a way to deal with suspected cross-contamination and a sequencing artifact, a later analysis dropped over 550 nucleotide sequences that were highly shared and had low generation probability. In a later analysis, a clonal expansion index was calculated for each public chain from normalized within-repertoire ranks of inferred template counts. A later analysis computed generation probabilities with a VDJ recombination model fitted to out-of-frame rearrangements, and checked the results against IGoR. In a later analysis, TCR-TCR, TCR-HLA and TCR-CMV co-occurrence was scored with hypergeometric tests, and a repertoire-size bias correction was applied to TCR pairs. To estimate false discovery rates, a later analysis permuted the HLA or CMV assignments 20 times. In a later analysis, co-occurring TCRs were grouped with DBSCAN, and TCRdist sequence similarity was added when clustering was performed within HLA-allele-positive subsets. Repertoires with fewer than 30,000 or more than 120,000 public chains, plus five repertoires with anomalous nucleotide sharing, were excluded from co-occurrence clustering. The immuneACCESS repertoire file appears here via TCRdb, limited to in-frame rearrangements. These files lack a portion of the clones; in checked studies, under half of the deficit traces to unresolved V genes, and the cause of the others is not known. Clonal size and the V and J genes are those of that table, whereas D and trimming came from the DNA. Counted in this sample were around 150,000 clones; approximately 72% of them appeared once. The ten largest clones represent approximately 1.5% of the sample.

In regard to this clone: Its antigen specificity is not known. No clone much larger than this one lies a single base away; base qualities are absent.

The cohort was made up of 500 to 800 healthy bone marrow donors. At the time of sampling, all cohort members were nominally healthy, though unrecorded immune exposures were likely present. The donor was CMV seronegative and belonged to the group of 320 or so seronegative cohort members. Each donor provided a peripheral blood sample, and peripheral blood mononuclear cells were used for TCR beta sequencing. Genomic DNA extraction from the blood cell samples was performed with the Qiagen DNeasy Blood Extraction Kit. On the study overall, not on this receptor specifically: The classifier was reported to diagnose cytomegalovirus status with high specificity and sensitivity in both the original cohort and the validation cohort. Because counts were too low, roughly 17 rarely observed V segments, including chromosome 9 orphons, were left out of the earlier analysis of 500 to 750 of the donors. A further reported finding was that TCR beta sequences accurately predicted the HLA-A and HLA-B alleles for most subjects in the first cohort. In the study, around 150 TCR beta chains were listed as associated with cytomegalovirus. In a later genetic analysis, a missense DCLRE1C variant was associated with V-gene and J-gene trimming of TCR beta chains, and the association was replicated in an independent cohort. This cohort had only TCR beta chains sequenced, and the lack of alpha or paired-chain data limited which features could be detected. The authors suggested that the approach could potentially be generalized to other disease states and immunological phenotypes. Some IMGT-functional V segments, including TRBV6-2 and TRBV6-3, could not be told apart with the 87-base-pair reads, so those segments were excluded. In an earlier analysis of over 550 of the donors, most TCR beta V segments were observed in productive rearrangements about 87% or about 30% of the time, broadly matching IMGT annotations. Roughly uniform sequencing depth across donors was assumed in presence/absence analyses, although this assumption may not hold. When HLA alleles, especially DR and DQ, strongly co-occurred, attributing TCR associations to individual alleles was difficult. In a later analysis, over 15,000 TCR beta sequences were associated with specific HLA alleles at a false discovery rate of 0.05. According to a later genetic analysis, donors in an Asian-associated ancestry cluster had fewer N-insertions in productive TCRs than the roughly 670-donor mean. Immune exposure information for the cohort was limited to CMV serostatus. In a later analysis, several top co-occurrence clusters were reported to appear linked to parvovirus B19, influenza, CMV and Epstein-Barr virus. The sequencing pipeline was judged likely to have produced a cluster of highly shared sequence variants as a technical artifact. A later analysis found that TCR association rates varied across HLA loci, with DRB1 alleles showing the most associated TCRs and HLA-C alleles the fewest. Correlated functional status among segregating V segments might be attributable to linkage disequilibrium, but an unknown experimental factor could not be ruled out. Most CMV-associated TCR beta chains appeared to be HLA-restricted in a later analysis, and the HLA associations seemed to be driven largely by CMV exposure. A few of the identified cytomegalovirus-associated TCR beta chains were confirmed in vitro to be specific for cytomegalovirus antigens. A later analysis found that HLA-associated TCR beta chains were more clonally expanded and had lower generation probabilities than equally common non-associated chains. Most TCR sequences were seen in very few donors, while some public TCRs were found in many individuals. Because HLA typing was unavailable for some donors at each locus, only the typed subset was used in association tests.

The rearranged segments are TRBV15 and TRBJ2-1; TRBD1 matches 9 bases in the middle. This TCR was recovered from a man between 50 and 59 years old in good health and CMV-seronegative. Sequenced input: PBMCs. Here is the DNA: TGTGCCACCAGGCCCCGGGACAGGGCCTACAATGAGCAGTTCTTC. It is translated as CATRPRDRAYNEQFF.